One T cell receptor (beta chain) is described in this entry. As yet, its antigen is unknown. The V end was cut by 0 bases, the J end by 1 base, with 9 bases between. The CDR3 runs to 15 residues. The record originates from a study of yellow fever vaccine responses in identical twins. TCRdb ran MiXCR on the RT-PCR reads and lists one entry per CDR3 protein. The table has 3,000 to 3,500 distinct CDR3 sequences, roughly 88% seen once. Study findings and constraints: Reportedly, twins showed a vaccine T cell response that looked partly convergent and partly personalized.

The input for sequencing was T cells from blood (PBMCs), unsorted or a sorted subset (not recorded which), taken before or after yellow fever vaccination (not recorded which). This clonotype was obtained from a woman under 30 who received the yellow fever vaccine. The J gene is TRBJ2-5, the V gene TRBV23-1, with unresolved D. TRBV23-1 is sorted into the ORF group, with uncertain function. DNA of the CDR3: TGCGCCAGCAGTCAATCTCCGCATTTCCAAGAGACCCAGTACTTC. Protein: CASSQSPHFQETQYF.